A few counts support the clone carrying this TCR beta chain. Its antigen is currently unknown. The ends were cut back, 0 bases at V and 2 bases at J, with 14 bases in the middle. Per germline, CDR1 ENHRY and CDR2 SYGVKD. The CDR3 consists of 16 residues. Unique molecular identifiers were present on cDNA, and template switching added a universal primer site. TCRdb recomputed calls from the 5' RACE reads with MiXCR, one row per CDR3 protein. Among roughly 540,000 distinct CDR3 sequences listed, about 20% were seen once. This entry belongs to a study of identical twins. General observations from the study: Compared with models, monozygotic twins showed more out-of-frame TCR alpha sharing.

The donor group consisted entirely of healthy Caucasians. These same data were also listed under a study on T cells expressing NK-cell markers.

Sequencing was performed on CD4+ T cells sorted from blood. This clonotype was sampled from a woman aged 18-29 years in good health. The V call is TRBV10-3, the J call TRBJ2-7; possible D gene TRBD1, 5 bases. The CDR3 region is CAISESRAGYPYEQYF. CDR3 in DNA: TGTGCCATCAGTGAGTCAAGGGCAGGGTATCCCTACGAGCAGTACTTC.